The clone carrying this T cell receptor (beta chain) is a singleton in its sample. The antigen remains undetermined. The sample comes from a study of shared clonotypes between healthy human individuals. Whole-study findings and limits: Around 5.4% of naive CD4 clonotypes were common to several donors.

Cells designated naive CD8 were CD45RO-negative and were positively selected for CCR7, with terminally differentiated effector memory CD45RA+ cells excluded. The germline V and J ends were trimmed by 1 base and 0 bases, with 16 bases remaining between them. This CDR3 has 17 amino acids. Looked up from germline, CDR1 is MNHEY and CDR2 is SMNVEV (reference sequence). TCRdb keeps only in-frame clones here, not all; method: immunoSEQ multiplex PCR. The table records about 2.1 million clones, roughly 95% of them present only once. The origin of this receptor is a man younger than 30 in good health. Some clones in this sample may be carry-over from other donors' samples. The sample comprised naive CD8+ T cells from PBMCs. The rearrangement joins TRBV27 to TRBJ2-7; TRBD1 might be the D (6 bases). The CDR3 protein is CASSLLTPTGSSYEQYF. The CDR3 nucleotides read TGTGCCAGCAGTTTATTGACCCCAACAGGGAGCTCCTACGAGCAGTACTTC.